The 10 T cell receptor beta chains listed next were all sequenced from one sample in a study of cytomegalovirus exposure and HLA in healthy donors. The study ran its PCR with 60 Vbeta and 13 Jbeta primers. Here immunoSEQ multiplex PCR was the method, and the copy in TCRdb shows in-frame clones only, minus some. The repertoire holds about 86,000 clones, with around 70% as singletons. What was sequenced was PBMCs. These TCRs come from a man aged 60 to 75 in good health and CMV-seronegative.

This chain joins TRBV10-3 and TRBJ2-3; maybe TRBD2 (6 bases). The CDR3 runs to 16 residues. Deletions cut 6 bases from V and 3 bases from J, with 19 bases between. The germline V gene has CDR1 ENHRY and CDR2 SYGVKD. The CDR3, as DNA: TGTGCCATCAGCGCGCCGCGGGGCGCCGGGACAGATACGCAGTATTTT. Translation gives CAISAPRGAGTDTQYF.

J is TRBJ1-4 and V is TRBV9; TRBD1 matches 8 bases. Germline CDR1 and CDR2: SGDLS and YYNGEE. This CDR3 comprises 15 residues. V trimming: 4 bases; J trimming: 7 bases; junction bases outside the gene matches: 9. DNA of the CDR3: TGTGCCAGCAGCCCCATGGCCGGGACAGGTGAAAAACTGTTTTTT. Encoded protein: CASSPMAGTGEKLFF.

J is TRBJ2-7 and V is TRBV6-4; tentative D call: TRBD1 (7 bases). The germline V and J ends were trimmed by 6 bases and 2 bases, with 17 bases remaining between them. Germline assignment: CDR1 MRHNA and CDR2 SNTAGT. The CDR3 sequence is 15 residues long. DNA of the CDR3: TGTGCCAGCAGGGGGGGTGGAGGGGGCCCCTACGAGCAGTACTTC. Translated, it gives CASRGGGGGPYEQYF.

A single count supports this clone. The chain uses TRBV5-1 and TRBJ1-1, with 7 bases lining up with TRBD1. The CDR3 totals 14 residues. Germline-derived CDR1 and CDR2 are SGHRS and YFSETQ. V shed 4 bases and J 4 bases; nucleotides not matched to a gene: 7. CDR3 coding DNA: TGCGCCAGCAGCGCGGATAACAGGGGCACTGAAGCTTTCTTT. Its protein product is CASSADNRGTEAFF.

The gene calls are TRBV6-5 and TRBJ1-1; 7 bases are a match to TRBD1. J was trimmed by 8 bases and V by 6 bases; bases with no gene match: 3. This CDR3 spans 11 amino acids. Germline V gene lookup returns CDR1 MNHEY and CDR2 SVGAGI. The CDR3 DNA follows: TGTGCCAGCAGCCGACAGGGCGAAGCTTTCTTT. It translates to CASSRQGEAFF.

This chain joins TRBV7-2 and TRBJ2-7, with 9 bases lining up with TRBD1. The V gene end was trimmed by 6 bases and the J gene end by 4 bases; junction bases not matched to a gene: 4. CDR1 and CDR2 from the germline V gene are SGHTA and FQGNSA. The length of the CDR3 is 13 residues. CDR3 amino acids: CASRGQGAYEQYF. The CDR3 nucleotides are TGTGCCAGCAGGGGACAGGGCGCGTACGAGCAGTACTTC.

The chain has TRBV9 and TRBJ1-2; 9 bases agree with TRBD1. Trimming at V came to 0 bases and at J to 8 bases, leaving 17 bases not matched to a gene. The CDR3 extends over 18 amino acids. Germline-derived CDR1 and CDR2 are SGDLS and YYNGEE. The CDR3, as DNA: TGTGCCAGCAGCGTAGGGGTACAGGGGGCGGGCCAGTCGTCCGGCTACACCTTC. Residues: CASSVGVQGAGQSSGYTF.

The V call is TRBV7-9, the J call TRBJ2-7, with D possibly being TRBD1 (5 bases). The CDR3 extends over 13 amino acids. Germline V gives CDR1 SEHNR, CDR2 FQNEAQ (reference sequence). V was pared by 5 bases and J by 4 bases, with 12 bases between. CDR3 DNA: TGTGCCAGCAGCCCGCCGACAGAGTACGAGCAGTACTTC. Protein: CASSPPTEYEQYF.

This sequence joins TRBV28 and TRBJ2-2, with 8 bases fitting TRBD1. This CDR3 has 15 amino acids. V lost 8 bases, J lost 5 bases, and 10 bases stayed unmatched. CDR1 MDHEN and CDR2 SYDVKM come from the germline V gene. The CDR3 protein is CASHSGRGLTGELFF. The CDR3 DNA follows: TGTGCCAGCCACTCGGGCAGGGGGCTTACCGGGGAGCTGTTTTTT.

As for this clone: Within the sample, other DNA sequences also encode this same CDR3. This chain connects TRBV5-4 to TRBJ2-7, with a possible D match to TRBD1 (6 bases). V dropped 4 bases and J dropped 2 bases, with 13 bases sitting between them. This CDR3 has 14 amino acids. Germline CDR1 reads SGHNT; CDR2 reads YYREEE (reference sequence). CDR3 protein: CASSRDRSTYEQYF. The CDR3 DNA sequence: TGTGCCAGCAGCCGAGACAGGAGTACCTACGAGCAGTACTTC.